Presented here are 8 T cell receptor beta chains from one specimen sequenced in a study of beta chain features in type 1 diabetes. Since all of the isolated RNA was reverse transcribed, expressed TCRB transcripts were what got sequenced. Clones were read by immunoSEQ multiplex PCR, and TCRdb kept only the in-frame ones, dropping some. The sample gives some 180,000 clones, about an eighth of which show up once; 0.6% to 0.8% is in the top ten. Sequences were obtained from central memory CD4+ T cells from blood. The receptors were sampled from a woman aged 18-30 years in good health.

The genes are TRBV9 and TRBJ2-5; D gene uncertain. Trimming removed 4 bases at V and 1 base at J, with 8 bases between. The CDR3 is 13 residues long. Germline-derived CDR1 and CDR2 are SGDLS and YYNGEE. The CDR3 sequence is CASSRAIQETQYF. The DNA for the CDR3 is TGTGCCAGCAGCCGAGCTATCCAAGAGACCCAGTACTTC.

This clone is medium-sized (0.01 to 0.1%) in the sample. The chain is built from TRBV30 and TRBJ1-2; D possibly corresponds to TRBD1 (6 bases). With 0 bases removed from V and 5 bases from J, the gap between germline ends came to 13 bases. This CDR3 contains 14 residues. Germline V CDR1 and CDR2: GTSNPN, SVGIG (reference sequence). CDR3 protein: CAWSVPGGWYGYTF. In DNA form, the CDR3 reads TGTGCCTGGAGTGTACCTGGGGGCTGGTATGGCTACACCTTC.

The rearrangement links TRBV28 to TRBJ2-7, with D uncertain. The CDR3 sequence is 13 residues long. CDR1 is MDHEN and CDR2 is SYDVKM in the germline V gene. V lost 6 bases, J lost 3 bases, and 12 bases lay in between. CDR3 sequence (DNA): TGTGCCAGCAGCCGAAACAGTGTCTACGAGCAGTACTTC. It specifies CASSRNSVYEQYF.

Only a few counts were recorded for this clone. This sequence joins TRBV25-1 and TRBJ2-1, with D tentatively TRBD1 (5 bases). The CDR3 sequence is 14 residues long. The V end lost 0 bases, the J end lost 7 bases, and 10 bases lay between the germline ends. Germline CDR1 is MGHDK and CDR2 is SYGVNS. The CDR3 DNA reads TGTGCCAGCAGTGAATATGCCAGGGCGAATGAGCAGTTCTTC. Amino acids: CASSEYARANEQFF. Variable domain in full (rest from reference TRBV25-1 and TRBJ2-1): EADIYQTPRYLVIGTGKKITLECSQTMGHDKMYWYQQDPGMELHLIHYSYGVNSTEKGDLSSESTVSRIRTEHFPLTLESARPSHTSQYLCASSEYARANEQFFGPGTRLTVL.

This chain connects TRBV5-1 to TRBJ2-7; 9 nucleotides agree with TRBD1. CDR3 size: 13 residues. V was clipped by 6 bases and J by 3 bases; unmatched bases: 4. From germline, CDR1 is SGHRS and CDR2 YFSETQ. CDR3 DNA: TGCGCCAGCAATAGGGACAGGGACTACGAGCAGTACTTC. Its protein product is CASNRDRDYEQYF.

This clone turned up a few times. This chain connects TRBV29-1 to TRBJ2-2; TRBD1 matches at 9 bases. J was trimmed by 6 bases and V by 5 bases; bases with no gene match: 7. The CDR3 sequence is 14 residues long. The V gene's germline CDR1 is SQVTM and CDR2 ANQGSEA. As DNA, the CDR3 is TGCAGCGTTTGCCGGGACAGGGCAGCCGGGGAGCTGTTTTTT. Protein sequence: CSVCRDRAAGELFF.

This chain connects TRBV25-1 to TRBJ2-7; possibly TRBD2 for D (6 bases). V was pared by 3 bases and J by 7 bases, with 13 bases between. Germline CDR1 and CDR2: MGHDK and SYGVNS. The CDR3 has 13 residues. The CDR3 DNA follows: TGTGCCAGCAGTGATGGGTACGCGGGGGAGCAGTACTTC. It codes for CASSDGYAGEQYF.

To note about this clone: Other DNA sequences in this sample translate to the same CDR3. V is TRBV29-1 and J is TRBJ1-1, with D hard to call. From germline, CDR1 is SQVTM and CDR2 ANQGSEA. This CDR3 region has 12 residues. Trimming left V 0 bases short and J 6 bases short, with 8 bases between. Here the CDR3 reads CSVEDRGAEAFF. CDR3 DNA: TGCAGCGTTGAAGATCGGGGAGCTGAAGCTTTCTTT.